One sample yielded the 21 T cell receptor beta chains listed below, sequenced in a study of Ad26.COV2.S vaccination and SARS-CoV-2 variants. Treatment: around 19 received Ad26.COV2.S at low or high dose, single or two shots; 5 received placebo; per-sample allocation not given. Sample collection was performed on day 63 after the first vaccine or placebo injection. Generated by immunoSEQ multiplex PCR, the TCRdb table keeps only in-frame clones and is missing some. The sample consists of some 480,000 clones, around 88% of them appearing once. Sequencing was performed on peripheral blood, taken in a trial of Ad26.COV2.S vaccine versus placebo. These receptors all stem from a person between 18 and 65 years old who received the Ad26.COV2.S COVID-19 vaccine or a placebo.

The chain recombines TRBV9 with TRBJ1-1; 7 bases agree with TRBD1. The trim removed 0 bases at V and 3 bases at J, leaving 2 bases unmatched. Germline CDR1 SGDLS, CDR2 YYNGEE. The CDR3 runs 14 residues. CDR3 nucleotide sequence: TGTGCCAGCAGCGTAGCCGGACAGGACACTGAAGCTTTCTTT. Protein sequence: CASSVAGQDTEAFF.

On this clone itself: At the DNA level, this CDR3 is encoded by other sequences in the same sample as well. The J gene is TRBJ1-1, the V gene TRBV29-1, with 7 bases that match TRBD1. The CDR3 runs 13 residues. The V and J ends lost 7 bases and 0 bases, in that order; junction bases with no gene match: 5. Germline V CDR1 and CDR2: SQVTM, ANQGSEA. This CDR3 is CSARTGMNTEAFF. The CDR3 DNA is TGCAGCGCTCGGACAGGCATGAACACTGAAGCTTTCTTT.

This chain uses TRBV30 with TRBJ2-1; TRBD1 agrees at 9 bases. The junction had 18 bases not matched to a gene; V was cut back by 8 bases and J by 4 bases. The CDR3 spans 17 residues. CDR1 is GTSNPN and CDR2 is SVGIG in the germline V gene (reference sequence). The CDR3 here is CAMGMPKQGASYNEQFF. For the CDR3, the DNA is TGTGCCATGGGAATGCCGAAACAGGGGGCGAGTTACAATGAGCAGTTCTTC.

The chain joins TRBV5-1 to TRBJ2-4, with TRBD1 as a possible D gene (5 bases). CDR1 is SGHRS and CDR2 is YFSETQ in the germline V gene. Trimming took 4 bases from V and 2 from J, leaving 19 bases between them. The length of the CDR3 is 17 residues. CDR3 region: CASSPGKGILTKNIQYF. In nucleotides, the CDR3 is TGCGCCAGCAGCCCAGGAAAGGGGATTTTGACCAAAAACATTCAGTACTTC.

The V call is TRBV5-6, the J call TRBJ2-7; perhaps TRBD2 as D (5 bases). Looked up from germline, CDR1 is SGHDT and CDR2 is YYEEEE. The germline V and J ends were trimmed by 0 bases and 3 bases, with 10 bases remaining between them. This CDR3 contains 14 residues. The chain's CDR3 is CASSLGGYGYEQYF. The CDR3 DNA reads TGTGCCAGCAGCTTGGGAGGGTACGGCTACGAGCAGTACTTC.

With respect to this clone: Different DNA sequences within this sample yield the same CDR3. The chain recombines TRBV7-9 with TRBJ2-7, with D uncertain. The CDR3 is made up of 12 amino acids. CDR1 is SEHNR and CDR2 is FQNEAQ in the germline V gene (reference sequence). V was cut by 1 base and J by 3 bases, with 4 bases left in between. Here the CDR3 DNA reads TGTGCCAGCAGCTTAGGGAGCTACGAGCAGTACTTC. It is translated as CASSLGSYEQYF.

V usage is TRBV4-3 and J usage is TRBJ1-6; no clear D gene. CDR1 is LGHNA, CDR2 YSLEER, per germline. Trimming stripped 0 bases from V and 10 bases from J, with 13 bases between. This CDR3 spans 15 amino acids. In DNA form, the CDR3 reads TGCGCCAGCAGCCAAGATCTTCCTTTGGTATCACCCCTCCACTTT. Translation gives CASSQDLPLVSPLHF.

The rearrangement uses TRBV10-3 and TRBJ2-2; 7 nucleotides align to TRBD2. Per germline, CDR1 ENHRY and CDR2 SYGVKD. The CDR3 sequence is 16 residues long. J gave up 0 bases and V 9 bases, and 10 bases lay outside the gene matches. The CDR3 nucleotides are TGTGCCATACCCCTAGGGCGGGGGACGAACACCGGGGAGCTGTTTTTT. It yields the protein CAIPLGRGTNTGELFF.

This chain uses TRBV28 with TRBJ2-7; TRBD1 might be the D (5 bases). Germline V CDR1 and CDR2: MDHEN, SYDVKM. The CDR3 totals 13 residues. V dropped 7 bases and J dropped 4 bases, with 14 bases sitting between them. CDR3 DNA sequence: TGTGCCAGCACGATTGGCAGGGAATACGAGCAGTACTTC. It encodes CASTIGREYEQYF.

The chain is built from TRBV19 and TRBJ1-6; 8 positions match TRBD1. The length of the CDR3 is 15 residues. Germline loops: CDR1 LNHDA, CDR2 SQIVND (reference sequence). The J segment lost 5 bases and the V segment lost 5 bases, leaving 5 bases of the junction unmatched. CDR3 coding DNA: TGTGCCAGTAGTGGGCGGACAGGGAATAATTCACCCCTCCACTTT. Translated, it gives CASSGRTGNNSPLHF.

This clone was counted a single time. This chain links TRBV6-5 with TRBJ2-7; 7 bases agree with TRBD1. Trimming cost V 8 bases and J 1 base; bases outside gene matches: 5. CDR3 size: 13 residues. CDR1 is MNHEY, CDR2 SVGAGI, per germline. The CDR3 loop is CASSQGVSYEQYF. For the CDR3, the DNA is TGTGCCAGCTCTCAGGGGGTATCCTACGAGCAGTACTTC.

With regard to this clone: Within the sample, other DNA sequences also encode this same CDR3. This sequence joins TRBV4-3 and TRBJ1-1, with no clear D. CDR3 size: 13 residues. In germline, CDR1 is LGHNA, CDR2 YSLEER. Deletions cut 4 bases from V and 0 bases from J, with 6 bases between. As DNA, the CDR3 is TGCGCCAGCAGCCGGGCGATGAACACTGAAGCTTTCTTT. This translates into CASSRAMNTEAFF.

The rearrangement joins TRBV4-3 to TRBJ2-2; weak D call: TRBD2 (6 bases). Trimming took 3 bases from V and 5 from J, leaving 13 bases between them. Germline CDR1 is LGHNA and CDR2 is YSLEER. There are 15 residues in the CDR3. The CDR3, as DNA: TGCGCCAGCAGCCACGGGAGAGCGGTAACCGGGGAGCTGTTTTTT. Translation gives CASSHGRAVTGELFF.

This chain uses TRBV19 with TRBJ2-4; tentative D call: TRBD2 (5 bases). V was trimmed by 10 bases and J by 0 bases, leaving 16 bases between them. The CDR3 is 15 amino acids. The germline gives CDR1 LNHDA, CDR2 SQIVND (reference sequence). The CDR3 spells CATRSVDVAKNIQYF. The CDR3 DNA reads TGTGCCACCCGTAGCGTAGACGTAGCCAAAAACATTCAGTACTTC.

J is TRBJ2-7 and V is TRBV19; D call uncertain. The V end was cut by 3 bases, the J end by 3 bases, with 6 bases between. The CDR3 contains 12 residues. Germline lookup yields CDR1 LNHDA and CDR2 SQIVND (reference sequence). Here the CDR3 reads CASSMLGYEQYF. For the CDR3, the DNA is TGTGCCAGTAGTATGTTGGGCTACGAGCAGTACTTC.

The rearrangement uses TRBV28 and TRBJ1-1; D gene uncertain. CDR1 is MDHEN and CDR2 is SYDVKM in the germline V gene. The ends were cut back, 2 bases at V and 6 bases at J, with 4 bases in the middle. The CDR3 sequence is 11 residues long. In nucleotides, the CDR3 is TGTGCCAGCAGTTTAGGGTCTGAAGCTTTCTTT. Protein product: CASSLGSEAFF.

The rearrangement links TRBV5-1 to TRBJ2-2; D is unresolved. The V gene's germline CDR1 is SGHRS and CDR2 YFSETQ. V was cut by 5 bases and J by 1 base, with 6 bases left in between. This CDR3 is built from 13 residues. The CDR3, as DNA: TGCGCCAGCAGTGAACTGAACACCGGGGAGCTGTTTTTT. As protein: CASSELNTGELFF.

The chain is built from TRBV5-1 and TRBJ2-6, with 11 nucleotides matching TRBD1. Germline loops: CDR1 SGHRS, CDR2 YFSETQ. This CDR3 spans 17 amino acids. The junction had 7 bases not matched to a gene; V was cut back by 4 bases and J by 4 bases. This CDR3 is CASSTGTGGSGANVLTF. Written as DNA, the CDR3 is TGCGCCAGCAGCACCGGGACAGGGGGATCCGGGGCCAACGTCCTGACTTTC.

This sequence joins TRBV28 and TRBJ2-7; D may be TRBD2 (5 bases). Germline V gene data show CDR1 as MDHEN and CDR2 as SYDVKM. Trimming stripped 7 bases from V and 3 bases from J, with 16 bases between. The CDR3 totals 14 residues. CDR3 nucleotides: TGTGCCAGCACCGATCGGGGATCAATCTACGAGCAGTACTTC. Translation: CASTDRGSIYEQYF.

The CDR3 region is CASSQDLRGEQYF. The CDR3 bases are TGTGCCAGCAGCCAAGATCTGAGGGGCGAGCAGTACTTC. The chain recombines TRBV3-1 (or the pseudogene TRBV3-2) with TRBJ2-7; D is possibly TRBD1 or TRBD2 (5 bases each). Germline values: CDR1 LGHDT, CDR2 YNNKEL (reference sequence). CDR3 length: 13 residues. Trimming removed 0 bases at V and 6 bases at J, with 9 bases between.

This rearrangement joins TRBV12-3 or TRBV12-4 to TRBJ2-5; possibly TRBD2 for D (6 bases). Deletions cut 5 bases from V and 7 bases from J, with 14 bases between. The CDR3 covers 13 residues. CDR3 residues: CASSQGGGVTQYF. In DNA form, the CDR3 reads TGTGCCAGCAGTCAAGGCGGCGGGGTGACCCAGTACTTC.